This T cell receptor beta chain emerged from a study of regulatory T cells in long-lasting Graves disease. In the study overall: Graves' patients with a new diagnosis had received antithyroid drugs under 3 months.

This clonotype was detected ten times or more. The antigen is undetermined. Time point defined: newly diagnosed GD, antithyroid drugs for less than 3 months. PBMC-extracted RNA yielded the TCR library. Sequencing libraries for TCR beta were prepared with iRepertoire HTBI primers and Arm-PCR of CDR3 regions. TCRdb reprocessed the multiplex PCR reads with MiXCR, giving one entry per CDR3 protein. The sample carries 530,000 or so distinct CDR3 sequences, 13% recorded once. General study findings and limits: Accuracy might have suffered from few samples.

The sample was also reused in another study, on T cells in Graves' hyperthyroidism and ophthalmopathy.

The input for sequencing was peripheral blood mononuclear cells (PBMCs), taken at new diagnosis, from a patient treated with antithyroid drugs. The receptor was isolated from a man aged 30-40 years with Graves disease.

The chain's CDR3 is CASSEAGATNDDEQFF. DNA for the CDR3: TGTGCCAGCAGTGAAGCGGGCGCCACAAACGACGATGAGCAGTTCTTC. The chain combines TRBV2 with TRBJ2-1, with no clear D. This CDR3 has 16 amino acids. V was clipped by 0 bases and J by 8 bases, with 17 bases between them. The germline V gene encodes CDR1 SNHLY and CDR2 FYNNEI. Full variable domain (missing parts from reference TRBV2 and TRBJ2-1): EPEVTQTPSHQVTQMGQEVILRCVPISNHLYFYWYRQILGQKVEFLVSFYNNEISEKSEIFDDQFSVERPDGSNFTLKIRSTKLEDSAMYFCASSEAGATNDDEQFFGPGTRLTVL.